The present T cell receptor beta chain was sequenced within a study of early T cells in non-severe SARS-CoV-2 infection (dated by TCRdb to the early 2020s). Looking at the study overall: Because TCR sequencing was done on bulk RNA from unsorted whole blood, the alpha and beta chains could not be paired. The research as a whole found: Matching against VDJdb was skewed toward anti-spike CD8 responses, likely underestimated virus-specific expansions, and missed private and CD4 specificities.

V was cut back by 0 bases and J by 1 base, leaving a gap of 16 bases between them. CDR1 SGDLS and CDR2 YYNGEE are derived from the germline V gene. Reading from cysteine to phenylalanine, the CDR3 counts 17 amino acids. Only CDR3 DNA is held: 51 bases, read in frame from base 1. Receptor libraries were prepared by 5' RACE. The sequencer was a NextSeq 500. To correct for sequencing error and PCR bias, the TCR library protocol tagged individual cDNA molecules with unique molecular identifiers. Both TCR alpha and beta chains were sequenced, and tight co-correlation was observed between alpha and beta sequence abundances in each sample. The study's processing was this. V gene, J gene and CDR3 annotation of TCR sequences was performed with Decombinator V4. TCRs were defined as expanded if a significant change between any two time points was detected under a Poisson model with p below 0.0001. Abundances of TCRs were expressed as counts per million after normalisation to the total number of TCRs sequenced in each sample. TRAV1-2 paired with TRAJ12, TRAJ20 or TRAJ33 defined MAIT TCRs, while TRAV10 paired with TRAJ18 defined iNKT TCRs. VDJdb, accessed 1 November 2021, was searched for CMV, EBV and SARS-CoV-2 annotated TCRs, with TCRs annotated for multiple antigens excluded. The public reads were quality trimmed at Q25 with fastp and then assembled into clones with MiXCR by TCRdb, keeping productive beta chains. Records with the same CDR3 protein are collapsed into one entry carrying the most frequent genes and DNA. TCRdb, rather than the study authors, made the V and J calls. This sample lists about 61,000 distinct CDR3 sequences; approximately 10% were detected once. The ten top clones hold 1.5% to 2% of the sample.

This was a case-control study nested in a cohort of healthcare workers in London, UK, who had nasopharyngeal swab PCR tests and blood samples taken every week. Healthcare workers were enrolled in the week of the UK lockdown, from 23 to 31 March 2020, and were followed every week for up to roughly 15 weeks. This clonotype was recorded a few times. The target of this receptor is not known. Base qualities are not provided; no much larger clone lies one nucleotide away. Rearrangement joined TRBV9 to TRBJ2-5; tentative D gene TRBD1, with 6 bases matching. Sample: whole blood. The origin of this receptor is an adult who was a healthcare worker with PCR-confirmed SARS-CoV-2 infection or an uninfected control (not recorded which). The nucleotide sequence is TGTGCCAGCAGCGTAGGAGTAGGGGGAACTATCCAAGAGACCCAGTACTTC. It translates as CASSVGVGGTIQETQYF.